This T cell receptor (beta chain) was identified in a study of blood T cell repertoires in COVID-19. On the study more broadly: PBMCs, B-cell-depleted T cells, or T cells were the source of the cDNA or gDNA that made up the material.

Original handling: Reference gene primers were amplified, and this amplification served to estimate nucleated cell counts. Profiled with immunoSEQ multiplex PCR; TCRdb holds only in-frame clones, not every one. Clone size and V and J calls were adopted from that table, with D and trimming inferred from the DNA. Here the sample spans fewer than 120,000 clones, around 76% being singletons. What was sequenced was peripheral blood. The TCR originated in a woman of 80 years or more with acute or convalescent COVID-19.

The CDR3 protein is CASGTGRDSPLHF. The CDR3 DNA reads TGTGCCAGCGGTACAGGGAGGGACTCACCCCTCCACTTT. The genes are TRBV2 and TRBJ1-6; a possible D gene is TRBD1 (6 bases). The CDR3 has 13 amino acids. Germline V gives CDR1 SNHLY, CDR2 FYNNEI. The V gene lost 8 bases and the J gene lost 10 bases, with 15 bases spanning the gap. The whole variable domain, remainder taken from reference TRBV2 and TRBJ1-6, is EPEVTQTPSHQVTQMGQEVILRCVPISNHLYFYWYRQILGQKVEFLVSFYNNEISEKSEIFDDQFSVERPDGSNFTLKIRSTKLEDSAMYFCASGTGRDSPLHFGNGTRLTVT.